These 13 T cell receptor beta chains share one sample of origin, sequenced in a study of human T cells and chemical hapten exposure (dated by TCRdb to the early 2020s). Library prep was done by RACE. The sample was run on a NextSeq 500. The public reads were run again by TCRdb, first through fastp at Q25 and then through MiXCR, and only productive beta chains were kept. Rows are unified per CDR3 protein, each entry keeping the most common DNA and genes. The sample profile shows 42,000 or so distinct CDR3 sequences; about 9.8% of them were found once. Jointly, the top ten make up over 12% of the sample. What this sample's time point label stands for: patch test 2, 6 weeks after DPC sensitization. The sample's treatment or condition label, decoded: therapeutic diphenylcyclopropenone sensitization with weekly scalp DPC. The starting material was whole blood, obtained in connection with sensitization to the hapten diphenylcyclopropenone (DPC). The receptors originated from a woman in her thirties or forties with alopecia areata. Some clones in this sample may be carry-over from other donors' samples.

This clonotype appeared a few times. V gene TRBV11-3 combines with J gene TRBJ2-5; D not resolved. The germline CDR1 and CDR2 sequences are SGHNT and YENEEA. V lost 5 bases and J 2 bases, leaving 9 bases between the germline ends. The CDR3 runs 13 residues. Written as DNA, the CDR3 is TGTGCCAGCAGCGAGAGGCAGCAAGAGACCCAGTACTTC. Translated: CASSERQQETQYF.

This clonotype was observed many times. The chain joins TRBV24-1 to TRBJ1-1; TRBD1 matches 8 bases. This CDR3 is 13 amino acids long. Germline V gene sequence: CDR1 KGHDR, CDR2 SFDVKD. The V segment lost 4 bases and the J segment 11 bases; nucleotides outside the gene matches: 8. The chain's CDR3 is CATSEFSRGPAFF. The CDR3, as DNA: TGTGCCACCAGTGAATTTTCCAGGGGGCCGGCTTTCTTT.

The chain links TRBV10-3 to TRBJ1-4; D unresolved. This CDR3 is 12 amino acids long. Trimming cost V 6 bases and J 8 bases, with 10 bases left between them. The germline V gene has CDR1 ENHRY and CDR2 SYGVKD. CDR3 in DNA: TGTGCCATCAGCCAGACTGACGAAAAACTGTTTTTT. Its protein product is CAISQTDEKLFF.

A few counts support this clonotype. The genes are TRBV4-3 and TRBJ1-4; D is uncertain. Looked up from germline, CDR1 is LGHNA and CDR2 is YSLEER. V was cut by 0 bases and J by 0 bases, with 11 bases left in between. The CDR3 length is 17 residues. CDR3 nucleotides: TGCGCCAGCAGCCAAGATCCCGGGGAGGCAACTAATGAAAAACTGTTTTTT. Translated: CASSQDPGEATNEKLFF.

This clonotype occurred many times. The CDR3 spells CSVESGTGGRNIQYF. CDR3 nucleotide sequence: TGCAGCGTTGAGTCCGGGACAGGGGGCAGAAACATTCAGTACTTC. J is TRBJ2-4 and V is TRBV29-1; 12 bases align to TRBD1. Germline CDR1 reads SQVTM; CDR2 reads ANQGSEA. V gave up 3 bases and J gave up 6 bases; unmatched junction bases: 6. The CDR3 is 15 amino acids. Drawing the rest from reference TRBV29-1 and TRBJ2-4, the complete variable domain is SAVISQKPSRDICQRGTSLTIQCQVDSQVTMMFWYRQQPGQSLTLIATANQGSEATYESGFVIDKFPISRPNLTFSTLTVSNMSPEDSSIYLCSVESGTGGRNIQYFGAGTRLSVL.

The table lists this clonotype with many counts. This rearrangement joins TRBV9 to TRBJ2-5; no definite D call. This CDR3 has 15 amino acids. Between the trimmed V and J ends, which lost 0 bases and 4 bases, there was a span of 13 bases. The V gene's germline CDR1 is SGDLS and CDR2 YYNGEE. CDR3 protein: CASSVAPDVLETQYF. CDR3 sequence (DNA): TGTGCCAGCAGCGTAGCCCCGGACGTGTTAGAGACCCAGTACTTC.

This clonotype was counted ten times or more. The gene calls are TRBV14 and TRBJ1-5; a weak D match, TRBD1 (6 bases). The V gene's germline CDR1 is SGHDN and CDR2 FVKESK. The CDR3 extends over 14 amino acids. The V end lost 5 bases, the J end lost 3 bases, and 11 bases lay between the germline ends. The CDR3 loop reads CASSGGGFNQPQHF. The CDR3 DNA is TGTGCCAGCAGCGGAGGGGGTTTCAATCAGCCCCAGCATTTT.

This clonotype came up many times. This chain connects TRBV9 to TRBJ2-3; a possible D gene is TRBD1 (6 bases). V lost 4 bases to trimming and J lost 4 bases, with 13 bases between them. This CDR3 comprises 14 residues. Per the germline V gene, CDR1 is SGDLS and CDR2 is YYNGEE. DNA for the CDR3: TGTGCCAGCAGCATTAGACAGGTCCCAGATACGCAGTATTTT. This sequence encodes CASSIRQVPDTQYF. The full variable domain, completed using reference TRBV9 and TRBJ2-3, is DSGVTQTPKHLITATGQRVTLRCSPRSGDLSVYWYQQSLDQGLQFLIQYYNGEERAKGNILERFSAQQFPDLHSELNLSSLELGDSALYFCASSIRQVPDTQYFGPGTRLTVL.

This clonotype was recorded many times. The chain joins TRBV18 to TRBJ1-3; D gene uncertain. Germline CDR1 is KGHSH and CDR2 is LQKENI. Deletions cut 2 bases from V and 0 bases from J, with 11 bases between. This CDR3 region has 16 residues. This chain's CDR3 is CASSPTPPDSGNTIYF. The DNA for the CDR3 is TGTGCCAGCTCACCAACGCCCCCCGACTCTGGAAACACCATATATTTT.

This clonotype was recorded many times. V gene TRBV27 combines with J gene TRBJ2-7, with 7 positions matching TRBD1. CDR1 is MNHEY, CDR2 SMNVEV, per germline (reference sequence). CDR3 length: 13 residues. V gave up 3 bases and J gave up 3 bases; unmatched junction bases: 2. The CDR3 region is CASSFGQVYEQYF. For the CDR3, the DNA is TGTGCCAGCAGTTTTGGACAGGTCTACGAGCAGTACTTC.

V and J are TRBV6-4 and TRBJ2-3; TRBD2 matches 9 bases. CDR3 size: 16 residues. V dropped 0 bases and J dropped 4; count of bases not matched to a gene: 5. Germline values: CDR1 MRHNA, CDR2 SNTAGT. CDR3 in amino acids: CASSDSAAGGPDTQYF. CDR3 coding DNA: TGTGCCAGCAGTGACTCCGCAGCGGGGGGACCAGATACGCAGTATTTT.

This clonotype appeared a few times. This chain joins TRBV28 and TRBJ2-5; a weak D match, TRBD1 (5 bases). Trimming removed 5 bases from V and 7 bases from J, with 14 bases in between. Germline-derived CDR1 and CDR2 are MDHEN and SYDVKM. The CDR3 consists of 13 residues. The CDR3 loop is CASSPSGAVTQYF. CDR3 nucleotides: TGTGCCAGCAGTCCGAGTGGGGCGGTGACCCAGTACTTC.

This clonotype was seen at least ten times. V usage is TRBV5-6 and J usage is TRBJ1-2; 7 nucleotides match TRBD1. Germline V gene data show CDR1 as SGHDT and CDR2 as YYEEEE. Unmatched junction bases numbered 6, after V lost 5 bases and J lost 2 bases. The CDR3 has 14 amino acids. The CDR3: CASSPTGQNYGYTF. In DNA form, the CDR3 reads TGTGCCAGCAGTCCGACGGGACAGAACTATGGCTACACCTTC. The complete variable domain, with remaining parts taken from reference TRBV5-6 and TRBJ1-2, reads DAGVTQSPTHLIKTRGQQVTLRCSPKSGHDTVSWYQQALGQGPQFIFQYYEEEERQRGNFPDRFSGHQFPNYSSELNVNALLLGDSALYLCASSPTGQNYGYTFGSGTRLTVV.